This TCR beta chain was profiled in a study of shared clonotypes between healthy human individuals. The wider study: The cohort comprised a couple of women and a few men. Their ages spanned 18 to 49 years.

Findings and caveats of the study: Blood was the sole source, and tissue repertoires probably differ.

In germline, CDR1 is MDHEN, CDR2 SYDVKM. The CDR3 extends over 15 amino acids. Trimming removed 2 bases from V and 2 bases from J; junction bases left unmatched: 6. A word on this clone: Its antigen is undetermined.

TCRdb's table, derived via immunoSEQ multiplex PCR, lists solely in-frame clones and lacks some. The sample has some 300,000 clones, over 70% seen once. The chain links TRBV28 to TRBJ2-7, with 7 positions matching TRBD1. The specimen sequenced was memory CD4+ T cells sorted from blood. Subset indicated: CD45RA-negative fraction. The source of this sequence is a man aged 25-45 years in good health. The CDR3 DNA is TGTGCCAGCAGTTTACCCGGACAGGATACCTACGAGCAGTACTTC. This sequence encodes CASSLPGQDTYEQYF.